The sequence of this TCR beta chain was determined in a study of somatic mutations in cytotoxic T cells in rheumatoid arthritis. Background on the study: An approximately 29 ml EDTA sample of patient blood was drawn right after diagnosis, before any treatment.

The CD4+ and CD8+ fractions came from positive magnetic bead selection and were purity-checked by flow cytometry. In the study's own analysis: Expanded CD8+ clones from patients, those larger than 1%, seldom had a match among published virus-specific TCRB sequences. Using immunoSEQ multiplex PCR, the repertoire was profiled, and TCRdb retains in-frame clones only, with some absent. Clonal size and the V and J genes are those of that table, whereas D and trimming came from the DNA. Of 15,000 to 20,000 clones detected, around 81% appear once; the ten largest clones hold approximately 11%. What was sequenced was CD8+ T cells sorted from blood. The clonotype comes from a man aged 18 to 29 with rheumatoid arthritis.

This chain's CDR3 is CASSPTGANTEAFF. The CDR3 nucleotides are TGTGCCAGCAGTCCGACAGGAGCCAACACTGAAGCTTTCTTT. The rearrangement uses TRBV13 and TRBJ1-1; a weak D match, TRBD1 (6 bases). The germline V gene has CDR1 PRHDT and CDR2 FYEKMQ (reference sequence). V was cut by 6 bases and J by 2 bases, with 13 bases left in between. The CDR3 sequence is 14 residues long.